The table lists the clone carrying this T cell receptor (beta chain) with a few counts. This sample was taken from a study of identical twins. The V gene's germline CDR1 is SNHLY and CDR2 FYNNEI. Trimming left V 0 bases short and J 6 bases short, with 15 bases between. The CDR3 totals 16 residues. MiXCR, run by TCRdb on the 5' RACE reads, gives a single entry per CDR3 protein. The top ten hold around 0.3% of the sample, which has around 1.7 million distinct CDR3 sequences, roughly 35% seen once. The receptor's source is a newborn girl in good health. The sequencing input was cord blood. V usage is TRBV2 and J usage is TRBJ2-4, with D tentatively TRBD1 (6 bases). The CDR3 region is CASSEALQGSRNIQYF. The CDR3, as DNA: TGTGCCAGCAGTGAAGCATTACAGGGTTCAAGAAACATTCAGTACTTC.